A single sample gave rise to the 5 T cell receptor beta chains below, sequenced in a study of cytomegalovirus exposure and HLA in healthy donors. The PCR contained 60 Vbeta and 13 Jbeta primers. Assay: immunoSEQ multiplex PCR; the TCRdb copy retains only in-frame clones and omits some. The sample contains 150,000 or so clones, around 78% of which appear only once. The specimen was PBMCs. These TCRs come from a man aged 35 to 55 in good health and CMV-seronegative.

The rearrangement links TRBV5-1 to TRBJ2-1, with D perhaps matching TRBD1 (6 bases). Trimming shortened V by 4 bases and J by 6 bases, and 11 bases separated the two germline ends. The CDR3 length is 13 residues. CDR1 SGHRS and CDR2 YFSETQ come from the germline V gene. This CDR3 reads CASSPGQPNEQFF. The DNA for the CDR3 is TGCGCCAGCAGCCCAGGACAGCCCAATGAGCAGTTCTTC.

The J gene is TRBJ1-2, the V gene TRBV28; D ambiguous. In germline, CDR1 is MDHEN, CDR2 SYDVKM. Trimming removed 3 bases at V and 7 bases at J, with 15 bases between. The CDR3 extends over 14 amino acids. The CDR3, as DNA: TGTGCCAGCAGTTTTAACGGGTTACGTGCTGGCTACACCTTC. Translating it yields CASSFNGLRAGYTF.

The chain joins TRBV7-3 to TRBJ1-3; D is uncertain. The CDR3 spans 15 residues. CDR1 is SGHTA, CDR2 FQGTGA, per germline. V was shortened by 3 bases and J by 0 bases, with 9 bases between the two germline ends. The chain's CDR3 is CASSLTPNSGNTIYF. The CDR3 bases are TGTGCCAGCAGCTTGACACCAAACTCTGGAAACACCATATATTTT. Full variable domain (rest looked up from reference TRBV7-3 and TRBJ1-3): GAGVSQTPSNKVTEKGKYVELRCDPISGHTALYWYRQSLGQGPEFLIYFQGTGAADDSGLPNDRFFAVRPEGSVSTLKIQRTERGDSAVYLCASSLTPNSGNTIYFGEGSWLTVV.

This chain joins TRBV5-5 and TRBJ2-7, with 9 bases that match TRBD2. The CDR3 is 16 residues long. The V gene end was trimmed by 0 bases and the J gene end by 7 bases; junction bases not matched to a gene: 11. Germline CDR1 and CDR2: SGHKS and YYEKEE (reference sequence). CDR3 nucleotides: TGTGCCAGCAGCTTGGACCCTAGCGGGATAGGCAGGGAGCAGTACTTC. Protein product: CASSLDPSGIGREQYF.

This chain links TRBV5-5 with TRBJ1-2; no definite D call. Between the trimmed V and J ends, which lost 4 bases and 6 bases, there was a span of 10 bases. CDR1 and CDR2 (germline): SGHKS, YYEKEE (reference sequence). The CDR3 totals 12 residues. The CDR3, as DNA: TGTGCCAGCAGCCGCACCCGGGATGGCTACACCTTC. It codes for CASSRTRDGYTF.